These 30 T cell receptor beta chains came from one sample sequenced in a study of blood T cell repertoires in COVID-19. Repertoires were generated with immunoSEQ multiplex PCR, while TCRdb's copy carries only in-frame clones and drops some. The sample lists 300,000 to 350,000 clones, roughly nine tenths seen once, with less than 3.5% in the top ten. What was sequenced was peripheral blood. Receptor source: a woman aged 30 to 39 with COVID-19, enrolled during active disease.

The CDR3: CASSVAGGGGNTIYF. CDR3 in DNA: TGTGCCAGCAGCGTAGCAGGGGGCGGTGGAAACACCATATATTTT. This sequence joins TRBV9 and TRBJ1-3; 8 bases map to TRBD1. The CDR3 is 15 residues long. V dropped 0 bases and J dropped 3; count of bases not matched to a gene: 2. Germline CDR1 reads SGDLS; CDR2 reads YYNGEE.

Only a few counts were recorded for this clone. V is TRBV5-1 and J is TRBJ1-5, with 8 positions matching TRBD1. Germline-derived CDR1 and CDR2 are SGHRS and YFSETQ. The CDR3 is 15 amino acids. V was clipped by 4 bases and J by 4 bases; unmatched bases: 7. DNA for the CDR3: TGCGCCAGCAGCGTTACGGGACAGGTTAATCAGCCCCAGCATTTT. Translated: CASSVTGQVNQPQHF.

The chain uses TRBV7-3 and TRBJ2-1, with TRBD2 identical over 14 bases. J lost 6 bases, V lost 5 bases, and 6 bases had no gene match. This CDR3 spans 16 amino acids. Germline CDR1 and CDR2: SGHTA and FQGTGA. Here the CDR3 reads CASSVGLAGGGNEQFF. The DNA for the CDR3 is TGTGCCAGCAGCGTCGGACTAGCGGGAGGAGGCAATGAGCAGTTCTTC.

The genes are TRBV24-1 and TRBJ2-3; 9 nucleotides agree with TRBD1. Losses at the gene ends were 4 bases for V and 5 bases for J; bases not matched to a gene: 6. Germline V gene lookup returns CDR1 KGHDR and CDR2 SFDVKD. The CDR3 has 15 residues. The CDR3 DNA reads TGTGCCACCAGTGAGGGGACAGGGCGGGTAGATACGCAGTATTTT. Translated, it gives CATSEGTGRVDTQYF.

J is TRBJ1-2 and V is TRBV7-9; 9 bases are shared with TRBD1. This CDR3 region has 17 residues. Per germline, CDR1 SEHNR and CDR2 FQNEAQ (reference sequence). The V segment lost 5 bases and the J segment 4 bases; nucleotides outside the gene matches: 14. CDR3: CASSDRDRVGEGYGYTF. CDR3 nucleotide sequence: TGTGCCAGCAGCGACCGGGACAGGGTGGGAGAAGGCTATGGCTACACCTTC.

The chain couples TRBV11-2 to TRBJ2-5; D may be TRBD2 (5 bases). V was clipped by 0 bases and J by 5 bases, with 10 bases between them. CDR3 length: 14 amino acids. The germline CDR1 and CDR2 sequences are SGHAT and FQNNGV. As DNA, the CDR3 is TGTGCCAGCAGCTTAGAAGCTAGCAGTGAGACCCAGTACTTC. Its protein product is CASSLEASSETQYF.

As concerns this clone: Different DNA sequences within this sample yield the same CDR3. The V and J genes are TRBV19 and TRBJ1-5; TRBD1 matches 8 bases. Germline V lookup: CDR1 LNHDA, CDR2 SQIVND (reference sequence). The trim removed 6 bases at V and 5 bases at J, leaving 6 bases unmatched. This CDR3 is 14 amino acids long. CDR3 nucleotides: TGTGCCAGTAGCCCCAGGGGGCTGGATCAGCCCCAGCATTTT. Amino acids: CASSPRGLDQPQHF. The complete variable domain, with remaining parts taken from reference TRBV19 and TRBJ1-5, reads DGGITQSPKYLFRKEGQNVTLSCEQNLNHDAMYWYRQDPGQGLRLIYYSQIVNDFQKGDIAEGYSVSREKKESFPLTVTSAQKNPTAFYLCASSPRGLDQPQHFGDGTRLSIL.

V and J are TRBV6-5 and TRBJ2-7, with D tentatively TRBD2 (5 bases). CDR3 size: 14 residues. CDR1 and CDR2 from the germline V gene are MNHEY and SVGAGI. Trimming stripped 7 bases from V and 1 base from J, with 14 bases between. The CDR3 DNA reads TGTGCCAGCATTTATGAGGGCAGTTCCTACGAGCAGTACTTC. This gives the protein CASIYEGSSYEQYF.

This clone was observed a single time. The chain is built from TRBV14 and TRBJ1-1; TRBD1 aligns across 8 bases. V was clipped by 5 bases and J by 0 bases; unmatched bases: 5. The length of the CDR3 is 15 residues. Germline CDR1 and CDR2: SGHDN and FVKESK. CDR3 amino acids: CASSARQGMNTEAFF. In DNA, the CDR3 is TGTGCCAGCAGCGCCCGACAGGGGATGAACACTGAAGCTTTCTTT.

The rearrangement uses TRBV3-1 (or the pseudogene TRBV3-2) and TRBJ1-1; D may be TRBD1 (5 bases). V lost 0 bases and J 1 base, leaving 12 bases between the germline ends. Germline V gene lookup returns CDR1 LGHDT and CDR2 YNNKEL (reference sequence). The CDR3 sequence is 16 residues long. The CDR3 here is CASSQEPGIANTEAFF. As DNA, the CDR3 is TGTGCCAGCAGCCAAGAGCCAGGGATCGCGAACACTGAAGCTTTCTTT.

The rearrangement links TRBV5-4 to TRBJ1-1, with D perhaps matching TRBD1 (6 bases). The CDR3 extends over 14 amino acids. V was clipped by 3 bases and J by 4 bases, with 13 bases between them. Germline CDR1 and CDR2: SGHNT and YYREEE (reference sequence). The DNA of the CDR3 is TGTGCCAGCAGCTGGGGGGCGGGGGTCACTGAAGCTTTCTTT. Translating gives CASSWGAGVTEAFF.

In DNA form, the CDR3 reads TGTGCCAGCAGCTTCCCGTCTTTGAACACTGAAGCTTTCTTT. Amino acid sequence: CASSFPSLNTEAFF. This chain uses TRBV5-5 with TRBJ1-1, with D uncertain. The CDR3 has 14 amino acids. V was shortened by 2 bases and J by 0 bases, with 8 bases between the two germline ends. Per germline, CDR1 SGHKS and CDR2 YYEKEE (reference sequence).

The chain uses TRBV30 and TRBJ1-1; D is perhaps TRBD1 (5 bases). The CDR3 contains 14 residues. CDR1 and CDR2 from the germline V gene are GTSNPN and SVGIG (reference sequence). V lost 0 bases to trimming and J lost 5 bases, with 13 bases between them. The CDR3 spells CAWSVLGGNTEAFF. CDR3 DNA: TGTGCCTGGAGTGTACTGGGGGGAAATACTGAAGCTTTCTTT.

The chain's CDR3 is CASSLAGTGHSPLHF. The DNA of the CDR3 is TGTGCCAGCAGTCTAGCCGGGACAGGCCATTCACCCCTCCACTTT. This chain connects TRBV27 to TRBJ1-6, with 8 bases aligning to TRBD1. CDR3 length: 15 amino acids. V gave up 5 bases and J gave up 8 bases; unmatched junction bases: 8. Germline values: CDR1 MNHEY, CDR2 SMNVEV (reference sequence).

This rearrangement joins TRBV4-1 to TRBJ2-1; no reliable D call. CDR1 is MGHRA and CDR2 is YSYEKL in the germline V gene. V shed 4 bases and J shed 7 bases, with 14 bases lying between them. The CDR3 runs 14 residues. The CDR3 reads CASSPQQTWNEQFF. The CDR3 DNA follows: TGCGCCAGCAGCCCCCAACAGACCTGGAATGAGCAGTTCTTC.

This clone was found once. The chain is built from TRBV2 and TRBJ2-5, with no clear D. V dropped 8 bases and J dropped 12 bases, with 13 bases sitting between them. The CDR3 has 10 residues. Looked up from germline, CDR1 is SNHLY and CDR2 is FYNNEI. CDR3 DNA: TGTGCCAGCCGGCGGTCAGCGAAGTACTTC. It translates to CASRRSAKYF. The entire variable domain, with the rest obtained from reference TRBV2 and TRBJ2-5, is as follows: EPEVTQTPSHQVTQMGQEVILRCVPISNHLYFYWYRQILGQKVEFLVSFYNNEISEKSEIFDDQFSVERPDGSNFTLKIRSTKLEDSAMYFCASRRSAKYFGPGTRLLVL.

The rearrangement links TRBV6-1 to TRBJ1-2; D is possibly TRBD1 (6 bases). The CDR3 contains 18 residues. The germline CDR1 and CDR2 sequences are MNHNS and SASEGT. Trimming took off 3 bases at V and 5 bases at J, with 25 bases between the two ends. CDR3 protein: CASSDVHRLPDRSYGYTF. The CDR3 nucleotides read TGTGCCAGCAGTGACGTCCACCGACTACCGGACAGATCTTATGGCTACACCTTC.

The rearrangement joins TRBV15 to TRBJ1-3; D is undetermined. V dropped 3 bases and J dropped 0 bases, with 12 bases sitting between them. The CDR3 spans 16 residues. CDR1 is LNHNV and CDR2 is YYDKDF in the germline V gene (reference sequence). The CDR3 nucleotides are TGTGCCACCAGCAGCAACGCTATTACCTCTGGAAACACCATATATTTT. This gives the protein CATSSNAITSGNTIYF.

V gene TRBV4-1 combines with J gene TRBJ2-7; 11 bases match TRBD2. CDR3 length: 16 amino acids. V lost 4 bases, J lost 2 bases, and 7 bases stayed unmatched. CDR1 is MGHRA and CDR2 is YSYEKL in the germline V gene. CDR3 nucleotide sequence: TGCGCCAGCAGCCGAGACTCACTAGCGGGAGCCTACGAGCAGTACTTC. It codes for CASSRDSLAGAYEQYF.

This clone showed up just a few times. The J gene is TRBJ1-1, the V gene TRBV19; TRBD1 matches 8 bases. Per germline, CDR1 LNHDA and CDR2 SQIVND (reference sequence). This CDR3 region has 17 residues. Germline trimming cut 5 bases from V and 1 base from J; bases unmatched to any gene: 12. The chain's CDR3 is CASSHRQGSRENTEAFF. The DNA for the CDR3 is TGTGCCAGTAGTCATCGACAGGGGAGTAGGGAGAACACTGAAGCTTTCTTT.

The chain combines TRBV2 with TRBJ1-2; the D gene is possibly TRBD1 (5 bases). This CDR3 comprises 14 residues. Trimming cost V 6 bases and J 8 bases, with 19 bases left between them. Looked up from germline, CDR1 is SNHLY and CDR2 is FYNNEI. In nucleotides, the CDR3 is TGTGCCAGCAGGGGACTGGGCGTGGGTGAGGGCTACACCTTC. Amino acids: CASRGLGVGEGYTF.

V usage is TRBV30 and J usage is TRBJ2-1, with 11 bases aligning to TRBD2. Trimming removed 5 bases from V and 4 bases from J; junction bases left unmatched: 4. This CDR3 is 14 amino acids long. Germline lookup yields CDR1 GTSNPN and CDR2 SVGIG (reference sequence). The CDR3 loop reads CAWVGTSGYNEQFF. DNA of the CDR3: TGTGCCTGGGTAGGGACTAGCGGATACAATGAGCAGTTCTTC.

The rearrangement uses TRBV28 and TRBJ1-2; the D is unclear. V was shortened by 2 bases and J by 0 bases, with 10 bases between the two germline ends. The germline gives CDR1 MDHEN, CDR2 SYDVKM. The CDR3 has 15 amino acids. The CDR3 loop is CASSLPSVSNYGYTF. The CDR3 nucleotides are TGTGCCAGCAGTTTACCCTCAGTCTCTAACTATGGCTACACCTTC.

CDR3 region: CASSLGDRGRANVLTF. CDR3 coding DNA: TGTGCCAGCAGCTTAGGCGACAGGGGAAGGGCCAACGTCCTGACTTTC. This chain connects TRBV7-9 to TRBJ2-6, with 8 bases aligning to TRBD1. CDR1 and CDR2 (germline): SEHNR, FQNEAQ (reference sequence). V lost 1 base to trimming and J lost 5 bases; unmatched junction nucleotides: 4. This CDR3 is built from 16 residues.

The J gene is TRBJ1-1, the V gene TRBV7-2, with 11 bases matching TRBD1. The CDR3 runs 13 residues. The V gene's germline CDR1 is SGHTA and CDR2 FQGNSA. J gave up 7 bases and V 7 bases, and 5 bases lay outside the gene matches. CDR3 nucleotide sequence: TGTGCCAGCACCGTGGACAGGGGGCTTGAAGCTTTCTTT. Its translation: CASTVDRGLEAFF.

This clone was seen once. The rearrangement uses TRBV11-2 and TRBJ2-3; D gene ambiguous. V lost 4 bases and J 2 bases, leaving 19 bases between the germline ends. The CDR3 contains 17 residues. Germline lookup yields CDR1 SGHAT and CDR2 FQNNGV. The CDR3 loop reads CASSSYTIATSTDTQYF. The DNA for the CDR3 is TGTGCCAGCAGCTCCTACACGATAGCTACCTCCACAGATACGCAGTATTTT. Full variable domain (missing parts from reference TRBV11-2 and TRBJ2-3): EAGVAQSPRYKIIEKRQSVAFWCNPISGHATLYWYQQILGQGPKLLIQFQNNGVVDDSQLPKDRFSAERLKGVDSTLKIQPAKLEDSAVYLCASSSYTIATSTDTQYFGPGTRLTVL.

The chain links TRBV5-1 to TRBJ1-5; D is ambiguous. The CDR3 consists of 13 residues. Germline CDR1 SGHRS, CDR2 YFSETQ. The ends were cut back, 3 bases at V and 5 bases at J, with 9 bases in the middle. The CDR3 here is CASSSDTDQPQHF. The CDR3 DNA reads TGCGCCAGCAGCTCTGACACGGATCAGCCCCAGCATTTT.

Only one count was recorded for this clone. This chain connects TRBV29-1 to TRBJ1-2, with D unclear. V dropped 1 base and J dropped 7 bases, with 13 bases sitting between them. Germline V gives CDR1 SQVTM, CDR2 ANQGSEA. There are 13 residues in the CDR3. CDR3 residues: CSVEVIETLGYTF. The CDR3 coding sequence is TGCAGCGTTGAAGTTATAGAGACACTTGGCTACACCTTC.

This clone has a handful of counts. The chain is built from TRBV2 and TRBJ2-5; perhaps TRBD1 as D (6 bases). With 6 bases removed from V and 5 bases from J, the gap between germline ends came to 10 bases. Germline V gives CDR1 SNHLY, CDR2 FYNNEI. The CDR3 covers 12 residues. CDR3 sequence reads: CASRSTGETQYF. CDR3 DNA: TGTGCCAGCAGGTCTACAGGGGAGACCCAGTACTTC.

The DNA of the CDR3 is TGTGCCAGCAGCTTAGAAGGCAGGATGGCTGGAAACACCATATATTTT. Encoded protein: CASSLEGRMAGNTIYF. This chain links TRBV7-9 with TRBJ1-3, with D unresolved. The V end was cut by 1 base, the J end by 2 bases, with 12 bases between. This CDR3 has 16 amino acids. Germline CDR1 and CDR2: SEHNR and FQNEAQ (reference sequence). The whole variable domain, filled in from reference TRBV7-9 and TRBJ1-3, reads DTGVSQNPRHKITKRGQNVTFRCDPISEHNRLYWYRQTLGQGPEFLTYFQNEAQLEKSRLLSDRFSAERPKGSFSTLEIQRTEQGDSAMYLCASSLEGRMAGNTIYFGEGSWLTVV.